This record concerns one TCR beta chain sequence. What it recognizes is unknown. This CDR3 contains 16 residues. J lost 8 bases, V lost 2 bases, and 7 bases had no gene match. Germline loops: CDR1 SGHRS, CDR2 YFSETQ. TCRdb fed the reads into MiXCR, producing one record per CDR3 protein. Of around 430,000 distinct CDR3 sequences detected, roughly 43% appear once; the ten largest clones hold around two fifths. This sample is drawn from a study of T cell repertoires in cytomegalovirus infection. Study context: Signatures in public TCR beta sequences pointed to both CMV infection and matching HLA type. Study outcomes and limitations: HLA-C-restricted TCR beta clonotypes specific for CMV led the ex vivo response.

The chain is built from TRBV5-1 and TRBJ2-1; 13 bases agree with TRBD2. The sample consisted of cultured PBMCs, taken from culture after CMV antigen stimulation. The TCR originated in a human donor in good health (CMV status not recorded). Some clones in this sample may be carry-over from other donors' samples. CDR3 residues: CASSLLAGGSKYEQFF. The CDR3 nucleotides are TGCGCCAGCAGCTTACTAGCGGGGGGGTCTAAATATGAGCAGTTCTTC.